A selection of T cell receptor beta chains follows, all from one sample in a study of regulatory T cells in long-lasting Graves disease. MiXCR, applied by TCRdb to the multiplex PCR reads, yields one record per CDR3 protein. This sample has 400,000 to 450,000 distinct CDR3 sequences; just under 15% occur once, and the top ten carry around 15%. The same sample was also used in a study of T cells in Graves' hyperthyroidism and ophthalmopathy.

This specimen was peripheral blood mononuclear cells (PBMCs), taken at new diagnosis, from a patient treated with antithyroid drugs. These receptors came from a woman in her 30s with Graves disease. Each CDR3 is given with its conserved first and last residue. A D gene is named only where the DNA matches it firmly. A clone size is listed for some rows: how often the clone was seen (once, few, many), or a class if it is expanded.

CDR3nt: TGTGCCAGCAGCTTAAGGGGGACAGGGATGGGCACTGAAGCTTTCTTT; CDR3aa: CASSLRGTGMGTEAFF; v_gene: TRBV7-3; d_gene: TRBD1; len: 16; abundance: few; j_gene: TRBJ1-1
CDR3nt: TGTGCCAGCAGTGAAAGGGCGGGCCTAAGGGGCGATGGGCAGTTCTTC; CDR3aa: CASSERAGLRGDGQFF; v_gene: TRBV2; d_gene: -; len: 16; abundance: few; j_gene: TRBJ2-1
CDR3nt: TGCAGTGCTAGCCCTGGGGACAGGGGGGGCCAGCCCCAGCATTTT; CDR3aa: CSASPGDRGGQPQHF; v_gene: TRBV20-1; d_gene: TRBD1; len: 15; abundance: many; j_gene: TRBJ1-5
CDR3nt: TGTGCCACCAGTGATTTGAACGAGGGGGTCGCGCCCCAGCATTTT; CDR3aa: CATSDLNEGVAPQHF; v_gene: TRBV24-1; d_gene: -; len: 15; abundance: few; j_gene: TRBJ1-5
CDR3nt: TGTGCCATCTGGTCCGGACAGGGGAATGTGCAGCAGTTCTTC; CDR3aa: CAIWSGQGNVQQFF; v_gene: TRBV10-3; d_gene: TRBD1; len: 14; abundance: -; j_gene: TRBJ2-1
CDR3nt: TGTGCCTGGGGGGGACAGAGCAATCAGCCCCAGCATTTT; CDR3aa: CAWGGQSNQPQHF; v_gene: TRBV30; d_gene: TRBD1; len: 13; abundance: many; j_gene: TRBJ1-5
CDR3nt: TGCAGCGTGCAACCTACAGGGGTTGGCAATCAGCCCCAGCATTTT; CDR3aa: CSVQPTGVGNQPQHF; v_gene: TRBV29-1; d_gene: TRBD1; len: 15; abundance: many; j_gene: TRBJ1-5
CDR3nt: TGTGCCAGCAGCGTTCTGATGAACACTGAAGCTTTCTTT; CDR3aa: CASSVLMNTEAFF; v_gene: TRBV9; d_gene: -; len: 13; abundance: many; j_gene: TRBJ1-1
CDR3nt: TGTGCCAGCTCACGCACACGGGACAGAAGCTACGAGCAGTACTTC; CDR3aa: CASSRTRDRSYEQYF; v_gene: TRBV18; d_gene: TRBD1; len: 15; abundance: many; j_gene: TRBJ2-7
CDR3nt: TGTGCCAGCAGTGCACCCTGGACGGGGGCAAACAATCAGCCCCAGCATTTT; CDR3aa: CASSAPWTGANNQPQHF; v_gene: TRBV28; d_gene: -; len: 17; abundance: many; j_gene: TRBJ1-5
CDR3nt: TGCAGTGCTAGAGATTATAGCGGGAGTGATTACGAGCAGTACTTC; CDR3aa: CSARDYSGSDYEQYF; v_gene: TRBV20-1; d_gene: TRBD2; len: 15; abundance: -; j_gene: TRBJ2-7
CDR3nt: TGTGCCAGCAGCTTGGGCGGGAGGGCAGCAGATACGCAGTATTTT; CDR3aa: CASSLGGRAADTQYF; v_gene: TRBV5-8; d_gene: TRBD2; len: 15; abundance: -; j_gene: TRBJ2-3
CDR3nt: TGTGCCATCAGTGAAGCTAGCGGCTACAATGAGCAGTTCTTC; CDR3aa: CAISEASGYNEQFF; v_gene: TRBV10-3; d_gene: TRBD2; len: 14; abundance: -; j_gene: TRBJ2-1
CDR3nt: TGTGCCAGCAGTGAAGGTAGCGGGAGTGGGGGTGAGCAGTTCTTC; CDR3aa: CASSEGSGSGGEQFF; v_gene: TRBV6-2/TRBV6-3; d_gene: TRBD2; len: 15; abundance: many; j_gene: TRBJ2-1
CDR3nt: TGTGCCAGCAGCGGAGCCGGGACAGGGAATTTTGGCTACACCTTC; CDR3aa: CASSGAGTGNFGYTF; v_gene: TRBV9; d_gene: TRBD1; len: 15; abundance: -; j_gene: TRBJ1-2
CDR3nt: TGTGCCAGCAGTGTGACGCTCGTTACTAGTGACAATGAGCAGTTCTTC; CDR3aa: CASSVTLVTSDNEQFF; v_gene: TRBV25-1; d_gene: -; len: 16; abundance: -; j_gene: TRBJ2-1
CDR3nt: TGTGCTAGTGGTTCCGTAGCGGGGGGGCTCTACGAGCAGTACTTC; CDR3aa: CASGSVAGGLYEQYF; v_gene: TRBV12-5; d_gene: TRBD2; len: 15; abundance: -; j_gene: TRBJ2-7
CDR3nt: TGTGCCAGTAGTATAATCGGGACAGTATACAATGAGCAGTTCTTC; CDR3aa: CASSIIGTVYNEQFF; v_gene: TRBV19; d_gene: TRBD1; len: 15; abundance: -; j_gene: TRBJ2-1
CDR3nt: TGCGCCAGCAGCTTGGGTGGGGAGGGTCAGCCCCAGCATTTT; CDR3aa: CASSLGGEGQPQHF; v_gene: TRBV5-1; d_gene: -; len: 14; abundance: -; j_gene: TRBJ1-5
CDR3nt: TGTGCCACCAGCAGAGATCAGACAGGGGAGGTCGTCCAGCAGTACTTC; CDR3aa: CATSRDQTGEVVQQYF; v_gene: TRBV15; d_gene: TRBD1; len: 16; abundance: many; j_gene: TRBJ2-7
CDR3nt: TGCGCCAGCAGCAGCGGGGGCTACGAGCAGTACTTC; CDR3aa: CASSSGGYEQYF; v_gene: TRBV28; d_gene: TRBD2; len: 12; abundance: many; j_gene: TRBJ2-7
CDR3nt: TGCAGTGCTAGAGACTCGACTAGCGGGCACACAGATACGCAGTATTTT; CDR3aa: CSARDSTSGHTDTQYF; v_gene: TRBV20-1; d_gene: TRBD2; len: 16; abundance: many; j_gene: TRBJ2-3
CDR3nt: TGTGCCAGCAGCTTAGACAGGGCGAACACCGGGGAGCTGTTTTTT; CDR3aa: CASSLDRANTGELFF; v_gene: TRBV5-1; d_gene: TRBD1; len: 15; abundance: many; j_gene: TRBJ2-2
CDR3nt: TGTGCCAGCAGGGGGGGACAGGGCACTGAAGCTTTCTTT; CDR3aa: CASRGGQGTEAFF; v_gene: TRBV11-3; d_gene: TRBD1; len: 13; abundance: many; j_gene: TRBJ1-1
CDR3nt: TGTGCCAGCAGAGAAAGACTAGCCTACTCCTACAATGAGCAGTTCTTC; CDR3aa: CASRERLAYSYNEQFF; v_gene: TRBV2; d_gene: TRBD2; len: 16; abundance: many; j_gene: TRBJ2-1
CDR3nt: TGTGCCAGCAGTTTCGGCCAGGGCCACGAGCAGTACTTC; CDR3aa: CASSFGQGHEQYF; v_gene: TRBV12-3/TRBV12-4; d_gene: -; len: 13; abundance: few; j_gene: TRBJ2-7
CDR3nt: TGCGCCAGCAGCCGAGAACTCGGCGGGTTCTACAATGAGCAGTTCTTC; CDR3aa: CASSRELGGFYNEQFF; v_gene: TRBV5-1; d_gene: -; len: 16; abundance: -; j_gene: TRBJ2-1
CDR3nt: TGTGCCAGCAGCTCCTCTTCCGGGGGGAAAGAGACCCAGTACTTC; CDR3aa: CASSSSSGGKETQYF; v_gene: TRBV7-3; d_gene: TRBD2; len: 15; abundance: -; j_gene: TRBJ2-5
CDR3nt: TGTGCCAGCAGCTCGACCCGGGACCGTGACACCGGGGAGCTGTTTTTT; CDR3aa: CASSSTRDRDTGELFF; v_gene: TRBV13; d_gene: -; len: 16; abundance: many; j_gene: TRBJ2-2